Listed below are T cell receptor beta chains from one sample, sequenced in a study of T cell responses to AZD1222 COVID-19 vaccine. Some clones are missing from TCRdb's copy, which holds only in-frame ones; the method was immunoSEQ multiplex PCR. In the table there are 140,000 to 150,000 clones, more than 80% of which are singletons. The sample in question was peripheral blood, obtained 28 days after the second dose of the MenACWY control vaccine. All receptors come from an adult who received the MenACWY meningococcal vaccine as a control. CDR3s include the opening cysteine and the closing phenylalanine or tryptophan. A D gene is named only where the DNA matches it firmly. Clone sizes are given selectively: once, few, many, or a class where the clone is expanded.

cdr3_aa,cdr3_nt,j_call,clone_size,v_call,d_call
CASSLGRGLSGYTF,TGTGCCAGCAGTTTAGGCAGGGGGCTTTCTGGCTACACCTTC,TRBJ1-2,NA,TRBV28,TRBD1
CASSVGPGQEYSGANVLTF,TGTGCCAGCAGCGTAGGGCCGGGACAGGAATACTCTGGGGCCAACGTCCTGACTTTC,TRBJ2-6,NA,TRBV9,TRBD1
CASSLNNGYNEQFF,TGTGCCAGCAGCTTAAACAATGGCTACAATGAGCAGTTCTTC,TRBJ2-1,NA,TRBV11-2,NA
CASSYSAGGAETQYF,TGTGCCAGCAGTTACTCGGCAGGGGGTGCAGAGACCCAGTACTTC,TRBJ2-5,NA,TRBV6-2/TRBV6-3,TRBD1
CASSDSWWGEQFF,TGTGCCAGCAGTGACTCTTGGTGGGGGGAGCAGTTCTTC,TRBJ2-1,NA,TRBV6-4,NA
CASSQVEGYTF,TGTGCCAGCAGCCAAGTAGAAGGCTACACCTTC,TRBJ1-2,NA,TRBV28,NA
CASSQDPGQGNHQPQHF,TGTGCCAGCAGCCAAGATCCAGGACAGGGGAACCATCAGCCCCAGCATTTT,TRBJ1-5,NA,TRBV3-1/TRBV3-2,TRBD1
CASSQAPASRADTQYF,TGTGCCAGCAGCCAAGCCCCGGCGAGTCGGGCAGATACGCAGTATTTT,TRBJ2-3,NA,TRBV4-2,NA
CASSSGAGGNTGELFF,TGTGCCAGCAGCTCAGGCGCAGGGGGGAACACCGGGGAGCTGTTTTTT,TRBJ2-2,few,TRBV9,TRBD1
CASSLEGGNQPQHF,TGTGCCAGCAGCTTAGAGGGAGGCAATCAGCCCCAGCATTTT,TRBJ1-5,NA,TRBV7-6,NA
CASSYWVTADSGANVLTF,TGTGCCAGCAGTTATTGGGTCACCGCTGACTCTGGGGCCAACGTCCTGACTTTC,TRBJ2-6,NA,TRBV6-2/TRBV6-3,NA
CSVEAQGHTDTQYF,TGCAGCGTTGAAGCACAGGGTCACACAGATACGCAGTATTTT,TRBJ2-3,NA,TRBV29-1,NA
CASSPGSEQYF,TGTGCCAGCAGCCCGGGCAGCGAGCAGTACTTC,TRBJ2-7,NA,TRBV9,NA
CASSSITDTQYF,TGTGCCAGCAGTTCAATCACAGATACGCAGTATTTT,TRBJ2-3,NA,TRBV12-3/TRBV12-4,NA
CASRRALGSNQPQHF,TGTGCCAGTAGGAGGGCGTTGGGTTCGAATCAGCCCCAGCATTTT,TRBJ1-5,NA,TRBV19,NA
CASSLRQDRETQYF,TGTGCCAGCAGCTTACGGCAGGATAGAGAGACCCAGTACTTC,TRBJ2-5,NA,TRBV7-7,NA
CASSYLRGDNSPLHF,TGTGCCAGCAGTTACCTCCGGGGAGATAATTCACCCCTCCACTTT,TRBJ1-6,once,TRBV6-2/TRBV6-3,NA
CASRLVPRGRDSYNSPLHF,TGTGCAAGTCGCTTAGTTCCCCGCGGCCGAGACTCCTATAATTCACCCCTCCACTTT,TRBJ1-6,NA,TRBV12-2,NA
CASSDGSGGYGYTF,TGTGCCAGCAGTGACGGGTCCGGGGGCTATGGCTACACCTTC,TRBJ1-2,NA,TRBV6-4,NA
CASSLGLTGELFF,TGTGCCAGCAGCTTAGGGCTTACCGGGGAGCTGTTTTTT,TRBJ2-2,NA,TRBV13,NA
CASSRDSYNSPLHF,TGTGCCAGCAGCAGGGACAGTTATAATTCACCCCTCCACTTT,TRBJ1-6,NA,TRBV7-2,TRBD1
CSVEAGNTIYF,TGCAGCGTTGAAGCTGGAAACACCATATATTTT,TRBJ1-3,NA,TRBV29-1,NA
CASNRFIGDSGANVLTF,TGTGCCAGTAATCGTTTCATCGGGGACTCTGGGGCCAACGTCCTGACTTTC,TRBJ2-6,NA,TRBV19,NA
CASSPGGQKNIQYF,TGTGCCAGCTCACCTGGAGGACAGAAAAACATTCAGTACTTC,TRBJ2-4,NA,TRBV18,NA
CATSGLLGAGNEKLFF,TGTGCCACCAGTGGATTGCTAGGGGCGGGTAATGAAAAACTGTTTTTT,TRBJ1-4,NA,TRBV28,NA
CASSPQGGALEAFF,TGTGCCAGCTCACCACAGGGGGGGGCCCTAGAAGCTTTCTTT,TRBJ1-1,few,TRBV18,NA
CASSLSILLSNEQFF,TGCGCCAGCAGCTTGAGTATCCTCCTGTCCAATGAGCAGTTCTTC,TRBJ2-1,NA,TRBV5-1,NA
CATSRLDSRTGELFF,TGTGCCACCAGCAGACTGGACAGTAGGACCGGGGAGCTGTTTTTT,TRBJ2-2,once,TRBV15,NA
CASIGTGTYNEQFF,TGTGCCAGCATAGGGACAGGTACCTACAATGAGCAGTTCTTC,TRBJ2-1,NA,TRBV6-6,TRBD1
CASSEEGDKAHF,TGTGCCAGCAGTGAAGAGGGGGACAAAGCCCACTTC,TRBJ2-5,once,TRBV2,NA
CATAEDGGVGRYSAKNIQYF,TGTGCCACGGCGGAGGACGGCGGCGTCGGGAGGTACTCGGCCAAAAACATTCAGTACTTC,TRBJ2-4,NA,TRBV24-1,TRBD2
CASSPLPAEGYGYTF,TGCGCCAGCAGCCCCCTTCCAGCTGAAGGCTATGGCTACACCTTC,TRBJ1-2,few,TRBV4-3,NA
CASSLSMTSGGRSSYNEQFF,TGTGCCAGCAGTTTATCGATGACTAGCGGGGGGCGGAGCTCCTACAATGAGCAGTTCTTC,TRBJ2-1,NA,TRBV27,TRBD2
CASSILGTSGGQDTQYF,TGTGCCAGTAGTATCCTCGGGACTAGCGGGGGGCAGGATACGCAGTATTTT,TRBJ2-3,NA,TRBV19,TRBD2
CASSRTGDTGELFF,TGTGCCAGTAGTCGGACAGGGGACACCGGGGAGCTGTTTTTT,TRBJ2-2,NA,TRBV19,TRBD1
CASSQEGGTSEYNEQFF,TGCGCCAGCAGCCAAGAGGGCGGGACTAGCGAATACAATGAGCAGTTCTTC,TRBJ2-1,NA,TRBV4-1,TRBD2
CSVEKGETQYF,TGCAGCGTTGAAAAAGGAGAGACCCAGTACTTC,TRBJ2-5,NA,TRBV29-1,NA
CSVDPSSGVGTGELFF,TGCAGCGTTGATCCTTCTAGCGGGGTTGGCACCGGGGAGCTGTTTTTT,TRBJ2-2,NA,TRBV29-1,TRBD2
CASSPRQGAAYNEQFF,TGTGCCAGCAGCCCTCGACAGGGGGCCGCCTACAATGAGCAGTTCTTC,TRBJ2-1,NA,TRBV14,TRBD1
CASSLAQQQGEEQYF,TGTGCCAGCAGCTTGGCCCAACAACAGGGGGAAGAGCAGTACTTC,TRBJ2-7,NA,TRBV11-1,TRBD1